One and the same sample provided the 30 T cell receptor beta chains below, sequenced in a study of T-cell memory formation after mild COVID-19. In TCRdb, the 5' RACE reads were re-called with MiXCR into one record per CDR3 protein. The data hold 380,000 or so distinct CDR3 sequences, with roughly 15% observed a single time. Sequenced input: PBMCs or a T cell subset sorted from them (not recorded which). The receptors come from a man aged 18 to 29 who had mild COVID-19 (a few samples of this study predate the infection). Cell type and time point are not known.

The chain employs TRBV18 and TRBJ2-7, with D possibly being TRBD1 (6 bases). The CDR3 runs 14 residues. V was cut by 3 bases and J by 2 bases, with 11 bases left in between. Germline V lookup: CDR1 KGHSH, CDR2 LQKENI. Written as DNA, the CDR3 is TGTGCCAGCTCACCCGACAGGCCCCCCTACGAGCAGTACGTC. Protein sequence: CASSPDRPPYEQYV.

This clonotype was detected only a few times. The chain employs TRBV7-2 and TRBJ1-6, with TRBD1 as a possible D gene (5 bases). CDR1 is SGHTA, CDR2 FQGNSA, per germline. CDR3 length: 15 amino acids. The V end lost 2 bases, the J end lost 8 bases, and 13 bases lay between the germline ends. The CDR3: CASSLIRAGYSPLHF. The CDR3 DNA reads as TGTGCCAGCAGCTTAATAAGGGCAGGGTATTCACCCCTCCACTTT.

The rearrangement uses TRBV7-2 and TRBJ2-5; the D gene is possibly TRBD1 (7 bases). V dropped 1 base and J dropped 4 bases, with 13 bases sitting between them. The CDR3 runs 15 residues. Germline values: CDR1 SGHTA, CDR2 FQGNSA. CDR3 residues: CASSLGRGVGETQYF. CDR3 nucleotides: TGTGCCAGCAGCTTAGGCAGGGGGGTCGGAGAGACCCAGTACTTC.

This clonotype was counted between two and nine times. This CDR3 reads CASSRRDRTPQGYNSPLHF. CDR3 coding DNA: TGTGCCAGCAGTCGCCGGGACAGAACTCCTCAGGGCTATAATTCACCCCTCCACTTT. The chain recombines TRBV6-6 with TRBJ1-6; TRBD1 matches at 7 bases. This CDR3 is 19 amino acids long. In germline, CDR1 is MNHNY, CDR2 SVGAGI (reference sequence). J lost 3 bases, V lost 5 bases, and 16 bases had no gene match.

There are a few counts of this clonotype. The rearrangement links TRBV6-1 to TRBJ2-3; perhaps TRBD1 as D (5 bases). V lost 8 bases and J 2 bases, leaving 17 bases between the germline ends. CDR1 and CDR2 from the germline V gene are MNHNS and SASEGT. This CDR3 is built from 15 residues. The chain's CDR3 is CASQPAGPSTDTQYF. The DNA for the CDR3 is TGTGCCAGCCAACCGGCAGGGCCGTCCACAGATACGCAGTATTTT.

The chain joins TRBV12-3 or TRBV12-4 to TRBJ1-6, with D perhaps TRBD1 (6 bases). Between the trimmed V and J ends, which lost 6 bases and 7 bases, there was a span of 16 bases. This CDR3 has 15 residues. CDR3 sequence (DNA): TGTGCCAGCAGCCCACAGGGTACAGTAAATTCACCCCTCCACTTT. This translates into CASSPQGTVNSPLHF.

In its sample, this clonotype was seen a few times. The chain joins TRBV29-1 to TRBJ2-1, with 10 bases matching TRBD2. Germline V lookup: CDR1 SQVTM, CDR2 ANQGSEA. J lost 13 bases, V lost 4 bases, and 4 bases had no gene match. The CDR3 has 11 amino acids. CDR3 loop: CSVVQRGGQFF. DNA for the CDR3: TGCAGCGTTGTTCAGCGGGGGGGCCAGTTCTTC.

This clonotype was observed a handful of times. A read error may produce the germline difference seen at one junction end. The chain couples TRBV2 to TRBJ2-4; weak D call: TRBD2 (7 bases). Germline assignment: CDR1 SNHLY and CDR2 FYNNEI. The CDR3 has 14 residues. DNA for the CDR3: TGTGCCAGCACTGAGGCTGGGAGGGGGATCCGTCGGAACTTC. This sequence encodes CASTEAGRGIRRNF.

Only a few counts were recorded for this clonotype. The gene calls are TRBV7-2 and TRBJ1-6; D not resolved. There are 13 residues in the CDR3. Germline CDR1 reads SGHTA; CDR2 reads FQGNSA. V was clipped by 5 bases and J by 10 bases, with 12 bases between them. The CDR3 is CASSQIQGSPLHF. In DNA form, the CDR3 reads TGTGCCAGCAGCCAAATCCAAGGGTCACCCCTCCACTTT.

This rearrangement joins TRBV20-1 to TRBJ2-3; D remains ambiguous. CDR1 is DFQATT, CDR2 SNEGSKA, per germline (reference sequence). The V end was cut by 1 base, the J end by 6 bases, with 14 bases between. CDR3 length equals 14 residues. The CDR3 sequence: CSARVKTLTDTQYF. In DNA form, the CDR3 reads TGCAGTGCTAGAGTTAAGACCCTCACGGATACGCAGTATTTT.

Many counts were recorded for this clonotype. The CDR3 here is CAISGSGGVTDTQYF. The DNA for the CDR3 is TGTGCCATCAGTGGAAGCGGGGGAGTCACAGATACGCAGTATTTT. The chain employs TRBV10-3 and TRBJ2-3; 8 bases line up with TRBD2. The length of the CDR3 is 15 residues. CDR1 and CDR2 (germline): ENHRY, SYGVKD. J gave up 2 bases and V 4 bases, and 5 bases lay outside the gene matches.

This clonotype was observed a few times. The chain uses TRBV15 and TRBJ2-5, with D tentatively TRBD1 or TRBD2 (5 bases each). The V gene's germline CDR1 is LNHNV and CDR2 YYDKDF (reference sequence). V gave up 2 bases and J gave up 2 bases, with 21 bases separating them. The CDR3 is made up of 18 amino acids. The CDR3 region is CATSRRSLESWGQETQYF. Here the CDR3 DNA reads TGTGCCACCAGCAGACGGTCCCTGGAATCTTGGGGGCAAGAGACCCAGTACTTC.

This clonotype was observed a handful of times. The J gene is TRBJ2-1, the V gene TRBV20-1; 15 nucleotides line up with TRBD2. The junction had 9 bases not matched to a gene; V was cut back by 2 bases and J by 10 bases. CDR1 and CDR2 from the germline V gene are DFQATT and SNEGSKA (reference sequence). The CDR3 extends over 16 amino acids. The CDR3 region has the DNA TGCAGTGCTAGATCCATACCGGGACTAGCGGGGGGAGAGCAGTTCTTC. Encoded protein: CSARSIPGLAGGEQFF.

The chain employs TRBV6-1 and TRBJ2-3, with D possibly TRBD2 on 5 matching bases. Trimming took 4 bases from V and 1 from J, leaving 15 bases between them. The CDR3 is 16 amino acids. Germline V gene data show CDR1 as MNHNS and CDR2 as SASEGT. CDR3 residues: CASSVRAGRGTDTQYF. CDR3 DNA sequence: TGTGCCAGCAGTGTCCGAGCCGGGCGGGGCACAGATACGCAGTATTTT.

This clonotype has a handful of counts. The chain joins TRBV19 to TRBJ1-1; D unresolved. Germline values: CDR1 LNHDA, CDR2 SQIVND (reference sequence). This CDR3 has 19 amino acids. V was trimmed by 3 bases and J by 7 bases, leaving 30 bases between them. The CDR3 DNA reads as TGTGCCAGTAGTATCTTAAAAAGGGTGTTCGCGGGGAGCAACTTTGAAGCTTTCTTT. Translated, it gives CASSILKRVFAGSNFEAFF.

The chain carries TRBV30 and TRBJ2-5; D is uncertain. Trimming took 1 base from V and 2 from J, leaving 17 bases between them. CDR1 and CDR2 (germline): GTSNPN, SVGIG (reference sequence). CDR3 length: 16 amino acids. For the CDR3, the DNA is TGTGCCTGGAGTGAGGAACAGAGACTTATACAAGAGACCCAGTACTTC. It codes for CAWSEEQRLIQETQYF.

The V and J genes are TRBV9 and TRBJ1-2; D perhaps matches TRBD1 (5 bases). Germline assignment: CDR1 SGDLS and CDR2 YYNGEE. V dropped 4 bases and J dropped 8 bases, with 18 bases sitting between them. The length of the CDR3 is 14 residues. The DNA of the CDR3 is TGTGCCAGCAGCCCGGCCCAAACAGGAAACGGCTACACCTTC. Protein sequence: CASSPAQTGNGYTF.

The sample holds a few counts of this clonotype. V usage is TRBV9 and J usage is TRBJ2-1, with D uncertain. The CDR3 covers 14 residues. V lost 2 bases and J 1 base, leaving 7 bases between the germline ends. The V gene's germline CDR1 is SGDLS and CDR2 YYNGEE. The chain's CDR3 is CASSVRPSYNEQFF. The CDR3 coding sequence is TGTGCCAGCAGCGTCAGGCCATCCTACAATGAGCAGTTCTTC. The full variable domain, completed using reference TRBV9 and TRBJ2-1, is DSGVTQTPKHLITATGQRVTLRCSPRSGDLSVYWYQQSLDQGLQFLIQYYNGEERAKGNILERFSAQQFPDLHSELNLSSLELGDSALYFCASSVRPSYNEQFFGPGTRLTVL.

The chain joins TRBV7-9 to TRBJ1-1; D gene ambiguous. The germline V and J ends were trimmed by 1 base and 4 bases, with 13 bases remaining between them. The CDR3 is 15 amino acids. Germline V gene sequence: CDR1 SEHNR, CDR2 FQNEAQ (reference sequence). Here the CDR3 reads CASSLEGGPGTEAFF. CDR3 in DNA: TGTGCCAGCAGCTTAGAGGGAGGGCCGGGCACTGAAGCTTTCTTT.

This clonotype turned up a few times. The CDR3 DNA is TGTGCCAGCAGCGCCCTGACTAGCGGGGGAACGGAGACCCAGTACTTC. This sequence encodes CASSALTSGGTETQYF. The chain is built from TRBV7-9 and TRBJ2-5; 12 bases align to TRBD2. From germline, CDR1 is SEHNR and CDR2 FQNEAQ (reference sequence). The CDR3 totals 16 residues. J gave up 5 bases and V 5 bases, and 9 bases lay outside the gene matches.

The chain links TRBV7-3 to TRBJ2-7; TRBD2 aligns across 9 bases. CDR1 and CDR2 (germline): SGHTA, FQGTGA. V trimming: 2 bases; J trimming: 6 bases; junction bases outside the gene matches: 8. The CDR3 runs 15 residues. This CDR3 reads CASSLQAGGEGEQYF. In DNA, the CDR3 is TGTGCCAGCAGCTTACAAGCGGGGGGCGAGGGCGAGCAGTACTTC.

This clonotype was seen more than once but under ten times. The chain joins TRBV7-9 to TRBJ1-4; D is uncertain. The V end was cut by 2 bases, the J end by 8 bases, with 9 bases between. This CDR3 has 13 amino acids. Germline CDR1 SEHNR, CDR2 FQNEAQ (reference sequence). The CDR3 DNA reads as TGTGCCAGCAGCTTATTCAAAGGCGAAAAACTGTTTTTT. Amino acids: CASSLFKGEKLFF. The full variable domain, rest sourced from reference TRBV7-9 and TRBJ1-4, is DTGVSQNPRHKITKRGQNVTFRCDPISEHNRLYWYRQTLGQGPEFLTYFQNEAQLEKSRLLSDRFSAERPKGSFSTLEIQRTEQGDSAMYLCASSLFKGEKLFFGSGTQLSVL.

This chain uses TRBV6-5 with TRBJ1-5, with D perhaps TRBD1 (5 bases). The germline V gene has CDR1 MNHEY and CDR2 SVGAGI. Trimming removed 5 bases at V and 4 bases at J, with 9 bases between. CDR3 length equals 13 residues. Written as DNA, the CDR3 is TGTGCCAGCAGTGCCCGACAGAATCAGCCCCAGCATTTT. Protein sequence: CASSARQNQPQHF.

There are a few counts of this clonotype. V and J are TRBV20-1 and TRBJ1-6; TRBD1 is a possible D gene (5 bases). The germline V gene has CDR1 DFQATT and CDR2 SNEGSKA (reference sequence). Trimming shortened V by 5 bases and J by 9 bases, and 20 bases separated the two germline ends. CDR3 size: 15 residues. The CDR3 DNA reads as TGCAGTGCTGCTTACTCGGGGGTGTTTAGTTCACCCCTCCACTTT. Translated: CSAAYSGVFSSPLHF.

This clonotype showed up just a few times. The chain carries TRBV5-1 and TRBJ2-3; the D gene is possibly TRBD2 (6 bases). Trimming took off 1 base at V and 1 base at J, with 10 bases between the two ends. The CDR3 totals 15 residues. Germline-derived CDR1 and CDR2 are SGHRS and YFSETQ. The CDR3 here is CASSLYPGGTDTQYF. CDR3 in DNA: TGCGCCAGCAGCTTGTATCCGGGGGGCACAGATACGCAGTATTTT. Drawing the rest from reference TRBV5-1 and TRBJ2-3, the complete variable domain is KAGVTQTPRYLIKTRGQQVTLSCSPISGHRSVSWYQQTPGQGLQFLFEYFSETQRNKGNFPGRFSGRQFSNSRSEMNVSTLELGDSALYLCASSLYPGGTDTQYFGPGTRLTVL.

This clonotype was counted at least ten times. The chain carries TRBV20-1 and TRBJ2-4; TRBD1 aligns across 9 bases. This CDR3 contains 14 residues. V shed 5 bases, J shed 6 bases, and the junction held 8 bases outside the gene matches. The germline V gene encodes CDR1 DFQATT and CDR2 SNEGSKA (reference sequence). The CDR3 spells CSAWTGAGGNIQYF. CDR3 nucleotides: TGCAGTGCTTGGACAGGGGCCGGGGGAAACATTCAGTACTTC.

The table lists this clonotype with a few counts. The rearrangement joins TRBV7-3 to TRBJ1-2, with D hard to call. Germline V gene data show CDR1 as SGHTA and CDR2 as FQGTGA. The CDR3 runs 14 residues. V was clipped by 5 bases and J by 3 bases, with 13 bases between them. CDR3 in DNA: TGTGCCAGCAGCCCGTTCGATCAGGACTATGGCTACACCTTC. This encodes CASSPFDQDYGYTF.

This clonotype occurred a few times. The rearrangement joins TRBV5-4 to TRBJ1-6; D is undetermined. Looked up from germline, CDR1 is SGHNT and CDR2 is YYREEE (reference sequence). This CDR3 contains 15 residues. V lost 0 bases, J lost 2 bases, and 6 bases lay in between. CDR3 sequence: CASSLAGTYNSPLHF. Here the CDR3 DNA reads TGTGCCAGCAGCTTGGCTGGAACCTATAATTCACCCCTCCACTTT. The variable domain in full, completed from reference TRBV5-4 and TRBJ1-6, reads ETGVTQSPTHLIKTRGQQVTLRCSSQSGHNTVSWYQQALGQGPQFIFQYYREEENGRGNFPPRFSGLQFPNYSSELNVNALELDDSALYLCASSLAGTYNSPLHFGNGTRLTVT.

This clonotype was found a few times. This chain connects TRBV7-6 to TRBJ2-7, with 7 bases aligning to TRBD1. The length of the CDR3 is 17 residues. Germline V gives CDR1 SGHVS, CDR2 FNYEAQ. V lost 3 bases and J lost 2; bases outside the gene matches: 13. The CDR3 reads CASSFAPTGEGPYEQYF. CDR3 in DNA: TGTGCCAGCAGCTTTGCCCCTACAGGGGAAGGTCCCTACGAGCAGTACTTC. Full variable domain (missing parts from reference TRBV7-6 and TRBJ2-7): GAGVSQSPRYKVTKRGQDVALRCDPISGHVSLYWYRQALGQGPEFLTYFNYEAQQDKSGLPNDRFSAERPEGSISTLTIQRTEQRDSAMYRCASSFAPTGEGPYEQYFGPGTRLTVT.

The rearrangement uses TRBV30 and TRBJ2-1; possibly TRBD1 or TRBD2 for D (6 bases each). Germline values: CDR1 GTSNPN, CDR2 SVGIG (reference sequence). This CDR3 is 13 amino acids long. V was clipped by 3 bases and J by 2 bases, with 8 bases between them. CDR3 bases: TGTGCCTGGAGCGGGGGCACCTACAATGAGCAGTTCTTC. This encodes CAWSGGTYNEQFF.